This T cell receptor (beta chain) was retrieved from a study of blood T cell repertoires in COVID-19. Whole-study context: PBMCs, B-cell-depleted T cells, or T cells provided the cDNA or gDNA that made up the material.

Original analysis: It was from reference gene primer amplification that nucleated cell counts were estimated. Libraries were prepared by immunoSEQ multiplex PCR; TCRdb keeps only in-frame clonotypes and omits some of them. The V and J calls and clone size were taken over from that table, and D and trimming were inferred from the DNA. The sample carries some 180,000 clones, 90% recorded once. Germline values: CDR1 LNHDA, CDR2 SQIVND (reference sequence). The CDR3 covers 13 residues. Deletions cut 6 bases from V and 1 base from J, with 9 bases between. The sample comprised peripheral blood. The clonotype comes from a man in his fifties or sixties with acute or convalescent COVID-19. V gene TRBV19 combines with J gene TRBJ1-1; possibly TRBD1 for D (5 bases). CDR3 residues: CASSPTENTEAFF. In nucleotides, the CDR3 is TGTGCCAGTAGCCCGACAGAGAACACTGAAGCTTTCTTT.